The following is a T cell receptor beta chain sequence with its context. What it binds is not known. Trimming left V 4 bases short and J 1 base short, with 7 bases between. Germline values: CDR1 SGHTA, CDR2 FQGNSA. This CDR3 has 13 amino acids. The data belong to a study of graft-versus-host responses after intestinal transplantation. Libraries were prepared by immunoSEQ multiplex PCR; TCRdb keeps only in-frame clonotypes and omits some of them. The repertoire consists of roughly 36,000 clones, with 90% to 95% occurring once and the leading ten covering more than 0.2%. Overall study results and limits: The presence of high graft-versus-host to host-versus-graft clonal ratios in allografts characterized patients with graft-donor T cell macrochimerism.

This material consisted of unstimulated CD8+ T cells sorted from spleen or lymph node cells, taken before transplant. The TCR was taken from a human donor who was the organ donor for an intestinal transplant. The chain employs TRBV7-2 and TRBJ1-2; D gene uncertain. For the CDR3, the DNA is TGTGCCAGCAGCTCAGCACTTAACTATGGCTACACCTTC. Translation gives CASSSALNYGYTF.